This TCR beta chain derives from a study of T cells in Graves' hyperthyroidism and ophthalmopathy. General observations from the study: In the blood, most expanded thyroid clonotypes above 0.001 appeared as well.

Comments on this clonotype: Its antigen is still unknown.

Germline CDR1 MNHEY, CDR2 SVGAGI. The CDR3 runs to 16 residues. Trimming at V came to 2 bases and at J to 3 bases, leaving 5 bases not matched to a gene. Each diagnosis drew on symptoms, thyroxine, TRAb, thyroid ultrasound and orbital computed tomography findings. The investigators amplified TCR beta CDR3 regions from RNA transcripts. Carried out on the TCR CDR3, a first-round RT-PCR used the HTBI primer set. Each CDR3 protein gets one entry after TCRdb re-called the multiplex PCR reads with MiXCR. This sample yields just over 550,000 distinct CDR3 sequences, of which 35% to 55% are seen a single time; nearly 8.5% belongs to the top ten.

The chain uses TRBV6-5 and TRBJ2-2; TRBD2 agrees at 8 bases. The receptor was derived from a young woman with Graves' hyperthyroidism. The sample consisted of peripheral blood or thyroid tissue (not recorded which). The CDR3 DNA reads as TGTGCCAGCAGTTACCAGGGACTAGTGTACACCGGGGAGCTGTTTTTT. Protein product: CASSYQGLVYTGELFF.